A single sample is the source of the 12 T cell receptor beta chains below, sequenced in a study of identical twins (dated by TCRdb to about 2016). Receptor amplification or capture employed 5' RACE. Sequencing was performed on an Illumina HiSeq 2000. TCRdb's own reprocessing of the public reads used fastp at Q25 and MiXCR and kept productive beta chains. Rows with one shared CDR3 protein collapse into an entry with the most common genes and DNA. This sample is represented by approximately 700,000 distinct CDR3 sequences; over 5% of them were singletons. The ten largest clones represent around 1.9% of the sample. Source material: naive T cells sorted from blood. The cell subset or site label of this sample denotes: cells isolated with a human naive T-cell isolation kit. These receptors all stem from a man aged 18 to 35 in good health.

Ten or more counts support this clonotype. The CDR3 bases are TGCAGTGCTAGATCACACAAAGAATATGGCTACACCTTC. Its protein product is CSARSHKEYGYTF. The chain recombines TRBV20-1 with TRBJ1-2, with unresolved D. Germline CDR1 is DFQATT and CDR2 is SNEGSKA (reference sequence). The ends were cut back, 2 bases at V and 5 bases at J, with 12 bases in the middle. This CDR3 region has 13 residues.

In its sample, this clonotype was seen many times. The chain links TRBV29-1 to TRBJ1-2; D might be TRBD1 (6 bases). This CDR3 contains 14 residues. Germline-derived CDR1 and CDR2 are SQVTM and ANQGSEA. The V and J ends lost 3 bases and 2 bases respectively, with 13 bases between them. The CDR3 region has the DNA TGCAGCGTTGATAAGGGGGACGGGAACTATGGCTACACCTTC. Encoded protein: CSVDKGDGNYGYTF.

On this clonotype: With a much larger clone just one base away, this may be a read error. The CDR3 loop is CASSFPLRGSERTQYF. The CDR3 DNA reads as TGTGCCAGCAGTTTCCCCCTTCGGGGGTCAGAGCGGACGCAGTATTTT. V and J are TRBV12-3 or TRBV12-4 and TRBJ2-3; the D gene is possibly TRBD2 (6 bases). CDR3 size: 16 residues. V dropped 3 bases and J dropped 9 bases, with 22 bases sitting between them.

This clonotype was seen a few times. CDR3 bases: TGTGCCAGCACTCCAGGGGTTGGCGGGAGCACAGATACGCAGTATTTT. Residues: CASTPGVGGSTDTQYF. This chain connects TRBV9 to TRBJ2-3, with a weak D call TRBD1 (6 bases). In germline, CDR1 is SGDLS, CDR2 YYNGEE. This CDR3 region has 16 residues. Trimming cost V 6 bases and J 0 bases, with 17 bases left between them.

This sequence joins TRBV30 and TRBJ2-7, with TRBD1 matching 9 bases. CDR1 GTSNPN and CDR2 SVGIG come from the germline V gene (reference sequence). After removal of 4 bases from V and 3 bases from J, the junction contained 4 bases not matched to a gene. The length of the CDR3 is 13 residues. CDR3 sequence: CAWTGTGNYEQYF. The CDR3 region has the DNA TGTGCCTGGACAGGGACAGGGAACTACGAGCAGTACTTC.

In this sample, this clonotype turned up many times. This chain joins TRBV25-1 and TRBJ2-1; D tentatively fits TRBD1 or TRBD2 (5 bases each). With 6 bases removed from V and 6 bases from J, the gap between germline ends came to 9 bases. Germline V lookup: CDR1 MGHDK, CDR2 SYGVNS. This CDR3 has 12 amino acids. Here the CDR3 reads CASRGDSNEQFF. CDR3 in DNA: TGTGCCAGCAGGGGAGACAGCAATGAGCAGTTCTTC.

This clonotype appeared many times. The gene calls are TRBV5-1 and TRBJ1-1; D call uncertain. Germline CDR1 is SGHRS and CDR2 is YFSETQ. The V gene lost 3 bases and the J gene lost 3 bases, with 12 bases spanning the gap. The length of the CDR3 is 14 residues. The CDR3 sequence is CASSSSGVDTEAFF. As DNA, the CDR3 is TGCGCCAGCAGCTCCTCAGGAGTTGACACTGAAGCTTTCTTT.

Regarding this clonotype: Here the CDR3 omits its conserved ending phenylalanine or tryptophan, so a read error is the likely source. CDR3: CAISDEAASTDTQYI. DNA of the CDR3: TGTGCCATCAGTGACGAGGCAGCTAGCACAGATACGCAGTATATT. This chain connects TRBV10-3 to TRBJ2-3, with D hard to call. Per germline, CDR1 ENHRY and CDR2 SYGVKD. This CDR3 region has 15 residues. The V gene lost 3 bases and the J gene lost 0 bases, with 10 bases spanning the gap.

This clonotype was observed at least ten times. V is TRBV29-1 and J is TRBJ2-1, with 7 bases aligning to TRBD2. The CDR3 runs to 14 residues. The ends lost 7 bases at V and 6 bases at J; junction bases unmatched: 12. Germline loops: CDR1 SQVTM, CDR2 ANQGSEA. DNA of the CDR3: TGCAGCGCCAGACTGGGGCGGGAGATCAATGAGCAGTTCTTC. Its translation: CSARLGREINEQFF.

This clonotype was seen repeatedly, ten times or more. The CDR3 bases are TGCAGTGCTAGAGATCCTAGCGGGAGGCCTCAAGAGACCCAGTACTTC. It encodes CSARDPSGRPQETQYF. This sequence joins TRBV20-1 and TRBJ2-5; 11 nucleotides line up with TRBD2. The CDR3 is 16 amino acids. V dropped 0 bases and J dropped 2; count of bases not matched to a gene: 5. The V gene's germline CDR1 is DFQATT and CDR2 SNEGSKA (reference sequence).

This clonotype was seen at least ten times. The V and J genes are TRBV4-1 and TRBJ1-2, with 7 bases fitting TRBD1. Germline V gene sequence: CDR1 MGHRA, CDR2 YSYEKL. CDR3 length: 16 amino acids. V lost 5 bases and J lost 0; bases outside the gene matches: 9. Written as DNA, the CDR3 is TGCGCCAGCAGCACCCAACCGGGACAGACTAACTATGGCTACACCTTC. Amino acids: CASSTQPGQTNYGYTF.

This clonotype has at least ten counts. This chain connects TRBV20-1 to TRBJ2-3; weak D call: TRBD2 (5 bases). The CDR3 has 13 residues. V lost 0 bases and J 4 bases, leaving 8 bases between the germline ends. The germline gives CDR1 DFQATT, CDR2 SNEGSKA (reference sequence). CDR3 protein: CSARDPRADTQYF. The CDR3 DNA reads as TGCAGTGCTAGAGATCCGCGGGCAGATACGCAGTATTTT.